A selection of T cell receptor beta chains follows, all from one sample in a study of T cell repertoires in aging, cancer and after chemotherapy. TCRdb re-derived calls from the multiplex PCR reads in MiXCR, one entry per CDR3 protein. The sample records 4,000 to 6,000 distinct CDR3 sequences, 38% being singletons. What was sequenced was blood. The source is a human donor with a blood cancer. Each CDR3 is given with its conserved first and last residue. The D gene is left open where the match is weak. Expanded clones are given a class, and other clones once, few, many or no size at all.

cdr3_aa,cdr3_nt,v_call,clone_size,d_call,j_call
CASSEGLAGGEQFF,TGTGCCAGCAGTGAAGGGTTAGCGGGGGGTGAGCAGTTCTTC,TRBV6-1,-,TRBD2,TRBJ2-1
CASSTGSGTEAFF,TGCGCCAGCAGTACAGGGTCGGGCACTGAAGCTTTCTTT,TRBV10-1,-,-,TRBJ1-1
CASSYSNRTGNYNSPLHF,TGTGCCAGCAGTTACTCGAATCGGACAGGGAACTATAATTCACCCCTCCACTTT,TRBV6-5,-,TRBD1,TRBJ1-6
CASSLGATSTDTQYF,TGTGCCAGCAGCTTAGGGGCAACAAGCACAGATACGCAGTATTTT,TRBV7-2,-,-,TRBJ2-3
CSARGQTNSPLHF,TGCAGTGCTAGAGGTCAGACTAATTCACCCCTCCACTTT,TRBV20-1,-,-,TRBJ1-6
CSVARDRIEYF,TGCAGCGTTGCAAGGGACAGGATCGAGTACTTC,TRBV29-1,medium-sized,TRBD1,TRBJ2-7
CASTALYQGTENIQYF,TGTGCCAGCACCGCCTTATACCAGGGAACCGAAAACATTCAGTACTTC,TRBV6-5,-,-,TRBJ2-4
CASRGGGRQETQYF,TGTGCCAGCAGGGGCGGGGGGCGCCAAGAGACCCAGTACTTC,TRBV6-1,once,TRBD2,TRBJ2-5
CASSPTGHLSTDTQYF,TGTGCCAGCAGTCCTACAGGGCACCTCAGCACAGATACGCAGTATTTT,TRBV12-3/TRBV12-4,medium-sized,-,TRBJ2-3
CASSDGYTF,TGCGCCAGCAGTGATGGCTACACCTTC,TRBV10-1,few,-,TRBJ1-2
CASSLDGTPGETQYF,TGCGCCAGCAGCTTGGATGGGACCCCGGGGGAGACCCAGTACTTC,TRBV5-1,-,-,TRBJ2-5
CASSSGQPGDTIYF,TGTGCCAGCAGCTCCGGACAGCCCGGAGACACCATATATTTT,TRBV7-9,-,-,TRBJ1-3
CASSQSRQGSYEQYF,TGTGCCAGCAGCCAAAGCAGACAGGGGTCCTACGAGCAGTACTTC,TRBV4-2,few,TRBD1,TRBJ2-7
CASSQERRVTGANVLTF,TGTGCCAGCAGCCAAGAGAGGAGGGTTACTGGGGCCAACGTCCTGACTTTC,TRBV14,-,-,TRBJ2-6
CAWTTRRPFLNEQFF,TGTGCCTGGACTACCAGGCGGCCTTTTTTGAATGAGCAGTTCTTC,TRBV30,-,-,TRBJ2-1
CASVPGQAYEQYF,TGTGCCAGCGTTCCCGGACAGGCCTACGAGCAGTACTTC,TRBV6-1,few,TRBD1,TRBJ2-7
CASSRGGTGEEKLFF,TGTGCCAGCAGCCGAGGTGGCACGGGGGAGGAAAAACTGTTTTTT,TRBV5-4,-,-,TRBJ1-4
CASSPLQGYSTDTQYF,TGTGCCAGCTCACCACTACAGGGGTATAGCACAGATACGCAGTATTTT,TRBV18,few,TRBD1,TRBJ2-3
CASSLAGGNENYGYTF,TGTGCCAGCAGTTTGGCAGGGGGGAATGAGAACTATGGCTACACCTTC,TRBV12-3/TRBV12-4,-,TRBD1,TRBJ1-2
CAWRGRGDTEAFF,TGTGCCTGGAGGGGCAGGGGAGACACTGAAGCTTTCTTT,TRBV30,medium-sized,-,TRBJ1-1
CASTPDRVYGYTF,TGTGCCAGCACCCCAGACAGGGTCTATGGCTACACCTTC,TRBV6-5,-,TRBD1,TRBJ1-2
CASSYSGGGYNEQYF,TGTGCCAGCAGTTACTCGGGGGGGGGTTACAATGAGCAGTACTTC,TRBV6-5,-,TRBD2,TRBJ2-7